These T cell receptor beta chains were read from a single sample in a study of T-cell reconstitution after alpha-beta-depleted transplantation in children. TCRdb processed the PCR reads anew with MiXCR; each CDR3 protein has one entry. The table has some 87,000 distinct CDR3 sequences, about 16% seen once. This specimen was PBMCs, mostly from graft donor cells, taken 180 days after TCRalphabeta/CD19-depleted stem cell transplant. Receptors were obtained from a male patient between 2 and 15 years old who had a stem cell transplant for acute lymphoblastic leukemia, so the T cells may come from the graft donor. CDR3s include the opening cysteine and the closing phenylalanine or tryptophan. A D gene is named only where the DNA matches it firmly. A clone size is listed for some rows: how often the clone was seen (once, few, many), or a class if it is expanded.

DNA,CDR3,size,V,J,D
TGTGCCAGCAGTCCATCGGGGTCCTCGAGGTGGAATACGCAGTATTTT,CASSPSGSSRWNTQYF,few,TRBV12-3/TRBV12-4,TRBJ2-3,.
TGTGCCAGCAGCTTAACATACAGGGATGATGAGCAGTTCTTC,CASSLTYRDDEQFF,few,TRBV7-9,TRBJ2-1,.
TGCGCCAGCAGCCAAGAAGGCGTGGGGCAGCAGTACTTC,CASSQEGVGQQYF,few,TRBV4-3,TRBJ2-7,.
TGTGCCAGCAGCTTAGAAGCATCAAACACCGGGGAGCTGTTTTTT,CASSLEASNTGELFF,few,TRBV7-7,TRBJ2-2,.
TGCGCCAGCAGCCAAGAGGGACAGGGGGCCCACGAGCAGTACTTC,CASSQEGQGAHEQYF,few,TRBV4-3,TRBJ2-7,TRBD1
TGTGCCAGCTCACCAGGGACAGGACCTCAGCAGTTCTTC,CASSPGTGPQQFF,.,TRBV18,TRBJ2-1,TRBD1
TGTGCCAGCAGTTTTAGGGGGCGAGGCACTGAAGCTTTCTTT,CASSFRGRGTEAFF,few,TRBV12-3/TRBV12-4,TRBJ1-1,TRBD1
TGTGCCAGCAGTGAACCTGCCGCCGCAAACTATGGCTACACCTTC,CASSEPAAANYGYTF,.,TRBV6-1,TRBJ1-2,.
TGTGCCAGTAGTTACCGGATACAAAAGCCAAGCACAGATACGCAGTATTTT,CASSYRIQKPSTDTQYF,.,TRBV19,TRBJ2-3,.
TGCAGTGTTCCCGGGGACAGTCTTCGGTTAGATACGCAGTATTTT,CSVPGDSLRLDTQYF,.,TRBV20-1,TRBJ2-3,TRBD1
TGTGCCAGCAGTTTTCGTCGAGGATATGGCTACACCTTC,CASSFRRGYGYTF,many,TRBV12-3/TRBV12-4,TRBJ1-2,.
TGTGCCAGCAGAATCGGACAGGGGAACACTGAAGCTTTCTTT,CASRIGQGNTEAFF,.,TRBV12-3/TRBV12-4,TRBJ1-1,TRBD1
TGTGCCAGCAGCTCCGGGACAGGGGGAGACTTCTACGAGCAGTACTTC,CASSSGTGGDFYEQYF,.,TRBV7-2,TRBJ2-7,TRBD1
TGTGCCAGCTCACCGGACAGCCAATACTATGGCTACACCTTC,CASSPDSQYYGYTF,many,TRBV18,TRBJ1-2,.
TGTGCCAGCAGCTTCAGGTCGCAGGATGTTTGGGAGACCCAGTACTTC,CASSFRSQDVWETQYF,.,TRBV13,TRBJ2-5,.
TGTGCCAGCAGCTCCATTGTCACCGCCTACGAGCAGTACTTC,CASSSIVTAYEQYF,many,TRBV3-1,TRBJ2-7,.